This T cell receptor (beta chain) was observed in a study of T cell changes during pregnancy in multiple sclerosis. Profiled with immunoSEQ multiplex PCR; TCRdb holds only in-frame clones, not every one. The top ten hold 3.7% of the sample, which has 60,000 to 85,000 clones, more than 90% seen once. This clone has more than one count but fewer than ten. The specimen comprised peripheral blood, sampled after pregnancy. The receptor's source is a female donor in good health, enrolled as a control in a pregnancy study.

In DNA, the CDR3 is TGTGCCAGCAGCGTAGCAGGGACAGCTTCCGTCCACGAGCAGTACTTC. As protein: CASSVAGTASVHEQYF. This chain joins TRBV9 and TRBJ2-7, with 7 bases lining up with TRBD1. Looked up from germline, CDR1 is SGDLS and CDR2 is YYNGEE. The CDR3 loop spans 16 amino acids. Trimming cost V 0 bases and J 5 bases; bases outside gene matches: 11. The entire variable domain, with the rest obtained from reference TRBV9 and TRBJ2-7, is as follows: DSGVTQTPKHLITATGQRVTLRCSPRSGDLSVYWYQQSLDQGLQFLIQYYNGEERAKGNILERFSAQQFPDLHSELNLSSLELGDSALYFCASSVAGTASVHEQYFGPGTRLTVT.